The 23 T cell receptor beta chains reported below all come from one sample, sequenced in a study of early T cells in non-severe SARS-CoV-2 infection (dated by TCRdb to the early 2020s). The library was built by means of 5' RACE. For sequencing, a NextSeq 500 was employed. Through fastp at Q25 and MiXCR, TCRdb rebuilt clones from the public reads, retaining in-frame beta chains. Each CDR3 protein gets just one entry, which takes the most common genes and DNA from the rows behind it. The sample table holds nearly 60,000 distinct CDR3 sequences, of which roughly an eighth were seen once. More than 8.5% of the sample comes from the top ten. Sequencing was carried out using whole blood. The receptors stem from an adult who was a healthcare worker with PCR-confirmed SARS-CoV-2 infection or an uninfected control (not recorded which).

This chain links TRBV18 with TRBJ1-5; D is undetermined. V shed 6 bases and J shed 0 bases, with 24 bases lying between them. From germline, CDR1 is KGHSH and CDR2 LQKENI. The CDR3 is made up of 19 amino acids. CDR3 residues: CASSPLLERKVYSNQPQHF. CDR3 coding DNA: TGTGCCAGCTCCCCATTATTGGAACGGAAAGTCTATAGCAATCAGCCCCAGCATTTT.

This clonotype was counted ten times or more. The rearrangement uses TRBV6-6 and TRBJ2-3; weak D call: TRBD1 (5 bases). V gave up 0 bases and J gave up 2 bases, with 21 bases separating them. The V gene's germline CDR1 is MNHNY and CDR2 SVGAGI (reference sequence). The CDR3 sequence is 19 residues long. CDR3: CASSYSIQGQWVTTDTQYF. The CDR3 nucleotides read TGTGCCAGCAGTTACTCGATTCAAGGACAATGGGTTACCACAGATACGCAGTATTTT.

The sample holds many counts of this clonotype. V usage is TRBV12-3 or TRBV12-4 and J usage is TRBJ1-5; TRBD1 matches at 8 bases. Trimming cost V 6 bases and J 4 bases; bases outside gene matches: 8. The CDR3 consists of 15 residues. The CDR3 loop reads CASRQTWDRNQPQHF. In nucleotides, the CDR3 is TGTGCCAGCAGACAGACCTGGGACAGGAATCAGCCCCAGCATTTT.

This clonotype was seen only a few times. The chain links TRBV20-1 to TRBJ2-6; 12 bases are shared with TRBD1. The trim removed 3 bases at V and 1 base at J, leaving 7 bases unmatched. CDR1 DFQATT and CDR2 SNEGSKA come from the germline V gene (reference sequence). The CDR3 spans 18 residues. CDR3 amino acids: CSARGRDRGLSGANVLTF. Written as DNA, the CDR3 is TGCAGTGCTAGGGGCCGGGACAGGGGGCTGTCTGGGGCCAACGTCCTGACTTTC.

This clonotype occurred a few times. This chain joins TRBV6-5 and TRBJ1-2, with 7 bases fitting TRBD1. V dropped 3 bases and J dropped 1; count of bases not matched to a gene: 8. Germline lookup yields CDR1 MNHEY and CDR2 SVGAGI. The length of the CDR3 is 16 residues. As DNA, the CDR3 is TGTGCCAGCAGTTATTTAACAGGGGCCCTTAACTATGGCTACACCTTC. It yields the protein CASSYLTGALNYGYTF.

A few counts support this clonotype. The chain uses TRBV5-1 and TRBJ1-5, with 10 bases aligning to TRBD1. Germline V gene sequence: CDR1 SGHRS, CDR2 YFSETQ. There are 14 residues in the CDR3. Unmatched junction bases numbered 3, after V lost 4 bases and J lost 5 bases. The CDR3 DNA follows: TGCGCCAGCAGCATTGGGACAGGGGATCAGCCCCAGCATTTT. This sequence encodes CASSIGTGDQPQHF.

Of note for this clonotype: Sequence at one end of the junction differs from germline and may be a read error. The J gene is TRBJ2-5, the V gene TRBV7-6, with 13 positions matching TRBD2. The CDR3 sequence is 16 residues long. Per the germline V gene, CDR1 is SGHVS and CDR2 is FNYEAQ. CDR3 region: CASSLGTSGGQETLYF. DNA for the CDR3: TGTGCCAGCAGCTTAGGGACTAGCGGGGGACAAGAGACCCTGTACTTC.

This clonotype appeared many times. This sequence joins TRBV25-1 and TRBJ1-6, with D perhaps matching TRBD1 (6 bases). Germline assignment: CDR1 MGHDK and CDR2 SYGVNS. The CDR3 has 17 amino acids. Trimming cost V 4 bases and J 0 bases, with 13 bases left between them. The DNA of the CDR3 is TGTGCCAGCAGTGGGGGGGCCTCGAGCTCCTATAATTCACCCCTCCACTTT. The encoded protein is CASSGGASSSYNSPLHF.

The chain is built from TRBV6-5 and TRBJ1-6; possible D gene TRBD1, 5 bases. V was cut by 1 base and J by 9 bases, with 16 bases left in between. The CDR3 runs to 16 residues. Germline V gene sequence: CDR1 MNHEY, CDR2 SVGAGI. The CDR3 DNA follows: TGTGCCAGCAGTTACTTCCAGCCACTGGGGGGTTCACCCCTCCACTTT. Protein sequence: CASSYFQPLGGSPLHF.

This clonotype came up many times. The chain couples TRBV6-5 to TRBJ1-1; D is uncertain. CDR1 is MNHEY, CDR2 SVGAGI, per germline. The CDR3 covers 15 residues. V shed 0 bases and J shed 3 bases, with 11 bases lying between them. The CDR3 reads CASSYSNGLDTEAFF. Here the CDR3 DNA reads TGTGCCAGCAGTTACTCGAACGGGTTGGACACTGAAGCTTTCTTT.

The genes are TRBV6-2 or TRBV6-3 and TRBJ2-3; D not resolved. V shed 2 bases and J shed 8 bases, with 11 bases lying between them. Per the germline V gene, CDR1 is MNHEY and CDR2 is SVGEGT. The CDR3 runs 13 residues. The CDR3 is CASSYDLLGTQYF. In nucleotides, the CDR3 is TGTGCCAGCAGTTACGACTTACTCGGTACGCAGTATTTT.

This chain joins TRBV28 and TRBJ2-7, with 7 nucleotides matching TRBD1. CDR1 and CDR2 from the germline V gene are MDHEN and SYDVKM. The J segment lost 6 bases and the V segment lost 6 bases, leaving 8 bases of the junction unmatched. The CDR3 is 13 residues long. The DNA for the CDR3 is TGTGCCAGCAGCGCACCCACAGGGGCCGAGCAGTACTTC. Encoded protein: CASSAPTGAEQYF. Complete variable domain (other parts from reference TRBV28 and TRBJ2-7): DVKVTQSSRYLVKRTGEKVFLECVQDMDHENMFWYRQDPGLGLRLIYFSYDVKMKEKGDIPEGYSVSREKKERFSLILESASTNQTSMYLCASSAPTGAEQYFGPGTRLTVT.

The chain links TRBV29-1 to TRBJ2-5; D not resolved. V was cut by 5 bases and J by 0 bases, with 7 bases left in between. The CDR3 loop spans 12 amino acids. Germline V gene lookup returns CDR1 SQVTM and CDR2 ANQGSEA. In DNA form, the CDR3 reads TGCAGCGTTCGGGCGAACCAAGAGACCCAGTACTTC. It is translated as CSVRANQETQYF.

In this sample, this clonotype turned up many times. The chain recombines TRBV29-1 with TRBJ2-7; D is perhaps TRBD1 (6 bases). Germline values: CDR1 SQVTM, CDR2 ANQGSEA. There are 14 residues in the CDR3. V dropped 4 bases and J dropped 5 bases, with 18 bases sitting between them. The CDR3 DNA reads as TGCAGCGTTGTAGGTCGGCAGGGGAGTCACGAGCAGTACTTC. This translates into CSVVGRQGSHEQYF.

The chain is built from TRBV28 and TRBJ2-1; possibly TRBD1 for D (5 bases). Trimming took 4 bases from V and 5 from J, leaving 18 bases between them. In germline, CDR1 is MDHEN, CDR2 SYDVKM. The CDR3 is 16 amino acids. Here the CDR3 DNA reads TGTGCCAGCAGTTCCCGGACAAGCGCGACTCACAATGAGCAGTTCTTC. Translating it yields CASSSRTSATHNEQFF.

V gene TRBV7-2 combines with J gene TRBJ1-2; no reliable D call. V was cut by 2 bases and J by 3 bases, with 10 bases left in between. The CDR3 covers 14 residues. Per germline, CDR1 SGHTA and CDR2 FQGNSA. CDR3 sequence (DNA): TGTGCCAGCAGCTTAAGACGAGGGTACTATGGCTACACCTTC. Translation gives CASSLRRGYYGYTF.

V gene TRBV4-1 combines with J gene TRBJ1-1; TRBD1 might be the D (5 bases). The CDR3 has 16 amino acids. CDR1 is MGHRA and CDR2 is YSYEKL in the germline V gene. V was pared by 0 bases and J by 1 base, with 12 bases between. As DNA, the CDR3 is TGCGCCAGCAGCCAAGATGGGGCTTTACCGAACACTGAAGCTTTCTTT. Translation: CASSQDGALPNTEAFF.

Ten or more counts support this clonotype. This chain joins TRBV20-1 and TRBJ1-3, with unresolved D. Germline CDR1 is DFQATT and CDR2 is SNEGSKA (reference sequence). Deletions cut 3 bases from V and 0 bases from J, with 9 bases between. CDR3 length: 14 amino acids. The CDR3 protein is CSASDLYSGNTIYF. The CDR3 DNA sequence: TGCAGTGCTAGTGACCTGTACTCTGGAAACACCATATATTTT.

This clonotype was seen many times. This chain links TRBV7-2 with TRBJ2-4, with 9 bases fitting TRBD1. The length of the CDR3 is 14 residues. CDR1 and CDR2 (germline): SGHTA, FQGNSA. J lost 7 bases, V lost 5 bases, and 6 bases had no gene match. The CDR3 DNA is TGTGCCAGCAGCCGGACAGGGGATCCCAACATTCAGTACTTC. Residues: CASSRTGDPNIQYF.

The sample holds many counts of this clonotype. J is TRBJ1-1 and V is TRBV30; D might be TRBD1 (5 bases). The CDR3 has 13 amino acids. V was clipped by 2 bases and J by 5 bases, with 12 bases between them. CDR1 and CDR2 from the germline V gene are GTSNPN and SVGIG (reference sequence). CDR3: CAWSQQGRTEAFF. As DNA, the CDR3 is TGTGCCTGGAGTCAGCAGGGACGAACTGAAGCTTTCTTT.

The CDR3 sequence: CASSLQGATDTQYF. The CDR3 DNA is TGTGCCAGCAGCCTACAGGGGGCCACAGATACGCAGTATTTT. The chain links TRBV11-2 to TRBJ2-3; 9 bases line up with TRBD1. This CDR3 contains 14 residues. The V gene's germline CDR1 is SGHAT and CDR2 FQNNGV. The trim removed 5 bases at V and 2 bases at J, leaving 2 bases unmatched.

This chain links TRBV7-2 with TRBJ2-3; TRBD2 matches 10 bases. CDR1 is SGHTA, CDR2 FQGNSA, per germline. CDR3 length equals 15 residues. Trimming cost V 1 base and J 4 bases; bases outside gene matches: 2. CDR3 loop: CASSLGLAGADTQYF. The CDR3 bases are TGTGCCAGCAGCTTAGGTCTAGCGGGAGCAGATACGCAGTATTTT.

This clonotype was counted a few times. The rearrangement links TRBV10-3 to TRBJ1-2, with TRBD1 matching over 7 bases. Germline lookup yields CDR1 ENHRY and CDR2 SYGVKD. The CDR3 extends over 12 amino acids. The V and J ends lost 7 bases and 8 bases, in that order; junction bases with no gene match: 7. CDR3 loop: CAIKGTAEGYTF. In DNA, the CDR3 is TGTGCCATCAAGGGGACAGCCGAGGGCTACACCTTC.